The T cell receptor (beta chain) under discussion was sequenced for a study of PD-1 blockade in classical Hodgkin lymphoma. Per germline, CDR1 SEHNR and CDR2 FQNEAQ (reference sequence). The CDR3 spans 16 residues. Trimming took off 0 bases at V and 4 bases at J, with 12 bases between the two ends. Documented time point: newly diagnosed, previously untreated cHL patient sample. By magnetic negative selection, CD4+ T cells were purified from thawed PBMCs. TCRdb keeps only in-frame clones here, not all; method: immunoSEQ multiplex PCR. The table records tens of thousands of clones, 85% to 95% of them present only once.

The sequence came from a human donor with classical Hodgkin lymphoma. Sequenced input: CD4+ T cells from blood. V and J are TRBV7-9 and TRBJ2-2; no definite D call. This CDR3 is CASSLAVAAITGELFF. CDR3 bases: TGTGCCAGCAGCTTAGCGGTTGCAGCGATCACCGGGGAGCTGTTTTTT.